These T cell receptor beta chains were read from a single sample in a study of T cell repertoires and Cas9 in healthy adults. The method was immunoSEQ multiplex PCR; TCRdb's version includes in-frame clones alone and lacks a portion of them. The data hold more than 13,000 clones, with around nine tenths observed a single time. The sample taken for sequencing was Tregs (CD4+, CD25+, CD127-, CD137-, CD154-) from PBMCs; culture status not recorded. These receptor sequences come from a human donor in good health. The CDR3 runs from the conserved cysteine through the conserved F or W. Each record gives: J gene, V gene, D gene, clone size, CDR3 protein, CDR3 DNA. The D gene is left open where the match is weak. Rows give clone size only sometimes, using once, few, many, or a class for an expanded clone.

j_gene: TRBJ1-6; v_gene: TRBV19; d_gene: -; abundance: -; CDR3aa: CASSKQYNSPLHF; CDR3nt: TGTGCCAGTAGCAAGCAGTATAATTCACCCCTCCACTTT
j_gene: TRBJ1-6; v_gene: TRBV7-6; d_gene: -; abundance: -; CDR3aa: CASSPWQGGSPLHF; CDR3nt: TGTGCCAGCAGCCCCTGGCAGGGTGGTTCACCCCTCCACTTT
j_gene: TRBJ2-5; v_gene: TRBV6-1; d_gene: TRBD1; abundance: -; CDR3aa: CASSAQGIQETQYF; CDR3nt: TGTGCCAGCAGTGCACAGGGGATCCAAGAGACCCAGTACTTC
j_gene: TRBJ1-6; v_gene: TRBV11-2; d_gene: -; abundance: -; CDR3aa: CASSPTGYNSPLHF; CDR3nt: TGTGCCAGCAGCCCTACAGGCTATAATTCACCCCTCCACTTT
j_gene: TRBJ1-1; v_gene: TRBV5-1; d_gene: -; abundance: -; CDR3aa: CASSLDGNIWARGNTEAFF; CDR3nt: TGCGCCAGCAGCTTGGATGGCAACATATGGGCGAGAGGGAACACTGAAGCTTTCTTT
j_gene: TRBJ2-1; v_gene: TRBV5-1; d_gene: TRBD2; abundance: -; CDR3aa: CASSPLAGSIRGEQFF; CDR3nt: TGCGCCAGCAGCCCACTAGCGGGGTCAATCAGGGGTGAGCAGTTCTTC
j_gene: TRBJ1-1; v_gene: TRBV5-5; d_gene: -; abundance: -; CDR3aa: CASSLEPANTEAFF; CDR3nt: TGTGCCAGCAGCTTGGAGCCAGCGAACACTGAAGCTTTCTTT
j_gene: TRBJ2-3; v_gene: TRBV5-1; d_gene: TRBD2; abundance: -; CDR3aa: CASSLRTSGVSDTQYF; CDR3nt: TGCGCCAGCAGCTTACGGACTAGCGGGGTCTCAGATACGCAGTATTTT
j_gene: TRBJ2-3; v_gene: TRBV7-3; d_gene: -; abundance: -; CDR3aa: CASSLGGPSTDTQYF; CDR3nt: TGTGCCAGCAGCTTAGGGGGCCCTAGCACAGATACGCAGTATTTT
j_gene: TRBJ2-4; v_gene: TRBV2; d_gene: -; abundance: -; CDR3aa: CASMRTAGIQYF; CDR3nt: TGTGCCAGCATGAGGACAGCCGGCATTCAGTACTTC
j_gene: TRBJ1-5; v_gene: TRBV19; d_gene: -; abundance: -; CDR3aa: CASSIFNQPQHF; CDR3nt: TGTGCCAGTAGTATTTTCAATCAGCCCCAGCATTTT
j_gene: TRBJ2-2; v_gene: TRBV7-9; d_gene: TRBD1; abundance: -; CDR3aa: CASSPKTGILTGELFF; CDR3nt: TGTGCCAGCAGTCCAAAGACAGGGATTCTCACCGGGGAGCTGTTTTTT
j_gene: TRBJ2-7; v_gene: TRBV5-1; d_gene: -; abundance: -; CDR3aa: CASKRGETGYYEQYF; CDR3nt: TGCGCCAGCAAGAGGGGCGAGACAGGCTACTACGAGCAGTACTTC
j_gene: TRBJ1-5; v_gene: TRBV9; d_gene: -; abundance: few; CDR3aa: CASSVGQANQPQHF; CDR3nt: TGTGCCAGCAGCGTAGGACAGGCTAATCAGCCCCAGCATTTT
j_gene: TRBJ2-2; v_gene: TRBV12-5; d_gene: TRBD1; abundance: -; CDR3aa: CASGRPPGQGYTGELFF; CDR3nt: TGTGCTAGTGGCAGGCCTCCGGGACAGGGATACACCGGGGAGCTGTTTTTT
j_gene: TRBJ2-1; v_gene: TRBV29-1; d_gene: -; abundance: -; CDR3aa: CSVQPFRDTYNEQFF; CDR3nt: TGCAGCGTTCAACCTTTCCGGGACACATACAATGAGCAGTTCTTC
j_gene: TRBJ2-1; v_gene: TRBV6-6; d_gene: TRBD2; abundance: -; CDR3aa: CASRREGGRYNEQFF; CDR3nt: TGTGCCAGCAGGCGGGAGGGGGGCCGATACAATGAGCAGTTCTTC
j_gene: TRBJ1-1; v_gene: TRBV11-2; d_gene: -; abundance: few; CDR3aa: CASSWRDGNTEAFF; CDR3nt: TGTGCCAGCAGCTGGAGGGACGGGAACACTGAAGCTTTCTTT
j_gene: TRBJ1-5; v_gene: TRBV7-8; d_gene: -; abundance: -; CDR3aa: CASSQGGGNQPQHF; CDR3nt: TGTGCCAGCAGCCAAGGGGGGGGCAATCAGCCCCAGCATTTT
j_gene: TRBJ2-7; v_gene: TRBV7-2; d_gene: -; abundance: -; CDR3aa: CASSFQWVGYEQYF; CDR3nt: TGTGCCAGCAGCTTTCAGTGGGTTGGCTACGAGCAGTACTTC